These 9 T cell receptor beta chains came from one sample sequenced in a study of T cells in Graves' hyperthyroidism and ophthalmopathy. Amplification targeted TCR beta CDR3 regions from RNA transcripts. Initially, a first-round RT-PCR of the TCR CDR3 employed the HTBI primer set. TCRdb reprocessed the multiplex PCR reads via MiXCR and lists one record per CDR3 protein. The table has fewer than 550,000 distinct CDR3 sequences, around a sixth seen once; the top ten hold approximately 8%. Sequenced sample: blood. Every receptor here comes from a woman between 18 and 30 years old with Graves' hyperthyroidism.

This clonotype was seen ten or more times. This chain joins TRBV11-2 and TRBJ1-3; D is undetermined. The CDR3 runs to 14 residues. Germline-derived CDR1 and CDR2 are SGHAT and FQNNGV. The V end lost 6 bases, the J end lost 4 bases, and 13 bases lay between the germline ends. CDR3 sequence: CASRATFIGNTIYF. The DNA of the CDR3 is TGTGCCAGCAGGGCCACGTTTATCGGAAACACCATATATTTT.

This clonotype was seen ten or more times. The V and J genes are TRBV30 and TRBJ2-3; D gene ambiguous. The CDR3 is 13 amino acids. With 1 base removed from V and 0 bases from J, the gap between germline ends came to 5 bases. Per the germline V gene, CDR1 is GTSNPN and CDR2 is SVGIG (reference sequence). Written as DNA, the CDR3 is TGTGCCTGGAGTGCCGGGAGCACAGATACGCAGTATTTT. This sequence encodes CAWSAGSTDTQYF.

The chain links TRBV5-4 to TRBJ2-7; 11 bases match TRBD2. The CDR3 totals 15 residues. The V and J ends lost 4 bases and 2 bases, in that order; junction bases with no gene match: 5. Germline CDR1 SGHNT, CDR2 YYREEE (reference sequence). The CDR3 reads CASSTTSGNPYEQYF. DNA of the CDR3: TGTGCCAGCAGCACGACTAGCGGGAACCCCTACGAGCAGTACTTC.

This clonotype was detected ten times or more. The chain uses TRBV5-1 and TRBJ2-7; D remains ambiguous. CDR3 size: 13 residues. Germline lookup yields CDR1 SGHRS and CDR2 YFSETQ. V lost 0 bases, J lost 3 bases, and 7 bases lay in between. CDR3 amino acids: CASSLVLGYEQYF. The CDR3 DNA reads as TGCGCCAGCAGCTTGGTTCTGGGCTACGAGCAGTACTTC. Variable domain in full (rest from reference TRBV5-1 and TRBJ2-7): KAGVTQTPRYLIKTRGQQVTLSCSPISGHRSVSWYQQTPGQGLQFLFEYFSETQRNKGNFPGRFSGRQFSNSRSEMNVSTLELGDSALYLCASSLVLGYEQYFGPGTRLTVT.

This clonotype was detected only a few times. The rearrangement links TRBV24-1 to TRBJ2-1; 7 positions match TRBD1. V lost 4 bases to trimming and J lost 6 bases; unmatched junction nucleotides: 14. Per the germline V gene, CDR1 is KGHDR and CDR2 is SFDVKD. The CDR3 totals 17 residues. For the CDR3, the DNA is TGTGCCACCAGTGAATCCACGTTCGCGACAGGGCCCAATGAGCAGTTCTTC. Protein product: CATSESTFATGPNEQFF.

The chain joins TRBV5-1 to TRBJ2-1; perhaps TRBD2 as D (6 bases). The CDR3 consists of 13 residues. Deletions cut 3 bases from V and 5 bases from J, with 9 bases between. Germline CDR1 SGHRS, CDR2 YFSETQ. The CDR3 sequence: CASSSGLHNEQFF. In nucleotides, the CDR3 is TGCGCCAGCAGCTCGGGACTCCACAATGAGCAGTTCTTC.

This clonotype was counted many times. This chain joins TRBV12-5 and TRBJ2-1; 9 bases match TRBD1. V lost 3 bases, J lost 5 bases, and 2 bases stayed unmatched. From germline, CDR1 is LGHNT and CDR2 FRNRAP. The CDR3 runs to 14 residues. This CDR3 is CASGLQGAHNEQFF. The CDR3 DNA is TGTGCTAGTGGTTTACAGGGGGCCCACAATGAGCAGTTCTTC.

This clonotype has at least ten counts. The chain uses TRBV11-3 and TRBJ1-6; TRBD1 agrees at 9 bases. Germline-derived CDR1 and CDR2 are SGHNT and YENEEA. V shed 5 bases, J shed 7 bases, and the junction held 6 bases outside the gene matches. There are 15 residues in the CDR3. CDR3: CASSVEDRGNSPLHF. In nucleotides, the CDR3 is TGTGCCAGCAGCGTTGAGGACAGGGGCAATTCACCCCTCCACTTT. The full variable domain, rest sourced from reference TRBV11-3 and TRBJ1-6, is EAGVVQSPRYKIIEKKQPVAFWCNPISGHNTLYWYLQNLGQGPELLIRYENEEAVDDSQLPKDRFSAERLKGVDSTLKIQPAELGDSAVYLCASSVEDRGNSPLHFGNGTRLTVT.

The chain employs TRBV12-5 and TRBJ2-4, with D possibly TRBD2 on 5 matching bases. Between the trimmed V and J ends, which lost 3 bases and 8 bases, there was a span of 8 bases. Germline assignment: CDR1 LGHNT and CDR2 FRNRAP. CDR3 size: 12 residues. In nucleotides, the CDR3 is TGTGCTAGTGGTTTCGGGGTAGACATTCAGTACTTC. This encodes CASGFGVDIQYF. Full variable domain (rest looked up from reference TRBV12-5 and TRBJ2-4): DARVTQTPRHKVTEMGQEVTMRCQPILGHNTVFWYRQTMMQGLELLAYFRNRAPLDDSGMPKDRFSAEMPDATLATLKIQPSEPRDSAVYFCASGFGVDIQYFGAGTRLSVL.